The 32 T cell receptor beta chains presented below share a single source sample, sequenced in a study of chemoradiotherapy in HPV16-positive cancers. Assay used: immunoSEQ multiplex PCR; TCRdb lists only in-frame clones, some missing. The sample carries more than 200 clones, approximately 94% recorded once. The sample was tumor tissue, taken from a patient who underwent chemoradiotherapy. The receptor source for this set is a human donor with HPV-associated anogenital cancer.

V usage is TRBV5-4 and J usage is TRBJ2-1; D gene uncertain. The germline V gene encodes CDR1 SGHNT and CDR2 YYREEE (reference sequence). V was trimmed by 7 bases and J by 7 bases, leaving 12 bases between them. The CDR3 contains 12 residues. This chain's CDR3 is CASGNWANEQFF. The CDR3 DNA reads TGTGCCAGCGGCAACTGGGCGAATGAGCAGTTCTTC. The whole variable domain, filled in from reference TRBV5-4 and TRBJ2-1, reads ETGVTQSPTHLIKTRGQQVTLRCSSQSGHNTVSWYQQALGQGPQFIFQYYREEENGRGNFPPRFSGLQFPNYSSELNVNALELDDSALYLCASGNWANEQFFGPGTRLTVL.

The rearrangement uses TRBV5-1 and TRBJ2-2; D may be TRBD1 (5 bases). Germline values: CDR1 SGHRS, CDR2 YFSETQ. With 5 bases removed from V and 1 base from J, the gap between germline ends came to 9 bases. The CDR3 is 14 residues long. This CDR3 reads CASRLTGNTGELFF. In nucleotides, the CDR3 is TGCGCCAGCAGATTAACAGGGAACACCGGGGAGCTGTTTTTT.

The chain joins TRBV2 to TRBJ2-6; no clear D. This CDR3 region has 18 residues. Trimming removed 5 bases from V and 5 bases from J, with 22 bases in between. Germline V gene sequence: CDR1 SNHLY, CDR2 FYNNEI. CDR3 in DNA: TGTGCCAGCAGTAAAGATATTACCGATACAAAGCGGGCCAACGTCCTGACTTTC. Translation gives CASSKDITDTKRANVLTF.

The chain uses TRBV22-1 and TRBJ1-2. TRBV22-1 is deemed a pseudogene. This CDR3 contains 12 residues. The chain's CDR3 is CPGARKTYGYTF. CDR3 nucleotides: TGTCCTGGGGCGAGAAAGACCTATGGCTACACCTTC.

This clone has a single count. The chain employs TRBV4-3 and TRBJ2-7; the match to TRBD2 covers 14 bases. CDR3 length equals 18 residues. V trimming: 1 base; J trimming: 6 bases; junction bases outside the gene matches: 11. CDR1 and CDR2 from the germline V gene are LGHNA and YSLEER. This CDR3 reads CASSQGYGTSGSSVEQYF. DNA of the CDR3: TGCGCCAGCAGCCAAGGGTATGGGACTAGCGGGAGTTCCGTCGAGCAGTACTTC.

V and J are TRBV5-1 and TRBJ2-7; D is perhaps TRBD1 (6 bases). V shed 5 bases and J shed 1 base, with 22 bases lying between them. Germline V gene sequence: CDR1 SGHRS, CDR2 YFSETQ. CDR3 length equals 17 residues. The CDR3 region is CASSSTRYRDASYEQYF. The DNA for the CDR3 is TGCGCCAGCAGTTCCACGCGGTACAGGGACGCTTCCTACGAGCAGTACTTC.

The rearrangement joins TRBV11-3 to TRBJ2-5; 12 positions agree with TRBD2. The J call may be mistaken, given a closer DNA end match to TRBJ2-7. This CDR3 has 13 residues. Germline V gives CDR1 SGHNT, CDR2 YENEEA. CDR3 in amino acids: CASSWTSGDEQYF. CDR3 DNA: TGTGCCAGCAGCTGGACTAGCGGGGACGAGCAGTACTTC.

The chain links TRBV6-1 to TRBJ2-1; TRBD1 might be the D (5 bases). CDR1 is MNHNS and CDR2 is SASEGT in the germline V gene. The CDR3 runs to 14 residues. The germline V and J ends were trimmed by 3 bases and 9 bases, with 15 bases remaining between them. The CDR3 bases are TGTGCCAGCAGTGAGATCCAGGGTAGGGGTGAGCAGTTCTTC. Its protein is CASSEIQGRGEQFF.

The gene calls are TRBV11-2 and TRBJ2-7, with D unclear. Trimming removed 6 bases from V and 4 bases from J, with 13 bases in between. From germline, CDR1 is SGHAT and CDR2 FQNNGV. The CDR3 totals 13 residues. The CDR3 region is CASSPEVGYEQYF. The CDR3 region has the DNA TGTGCCAGCAGTCCAGAAGTCGGGTACGAGCAGTACTTC.

The chain employs TRBV7-9 and TRBJ2-3, with TRBD2 identical over 13 bases. CDR3 length equals 17 residues. Trimming took 4 bases from V and 4 from J; bases not matched to a gene: 8. Germline CDR1 and CDR2: SEHNR and FQNEAQ (reference sequence). The CDR3 is CASSSGTSGRAPDTQYF. As DNA, the CDR3 is TGTGCCAGCAGCTCCGGCACTAGCGGGAGGGCCCCAGATACGCAGTATTTT.

The chain employs TRBV1 and TRBJ2-2; whether TRBD2, the table's D call, matches the DNA was not checked. TRBV1 is shown as a pseudogene. The CDR3 loop spans 18 amino acids. CDR3 amino acids: CTSSQGSTSGSVGGELFF. CDR3 bases: TGCACCAGCAGCCAAGGATCGACTAGCGGGAGCGTCGGCGGGGAGCTGTTTTTT.

The chain uses TRBV4-1 and TRBJ2-5; D not resolved. Germline CDR1 MGHRA, CDR2 YSYEKL. This CDR3 has 15 residues. Trimming took off 1 base at V and 2 bases at J, with 11 bases between the two ends. The CDR3 protein is CASSQVAGTQETQYF. For the CDR3, the DNA is TGCGCCAGCAGCCAAGTGGCAGGTACACAAGAGACCCAGTACTTC.

Concerning this clone: Distinct nucleotide sequences in the sample also encode this CDR3. V gene TRBV4-1 combines with J gene TRBJ2-1, with D perhaps assigned TRBD1 or TRBD2 (5 bases each). CDR1 is MGHRA and CDR2 is YSYEKL in the germline V gene. The V gene lost 4 bases and the J gene lost 5 bases, with 9 bases spanning the gap. The CDR3 contains 13 residues. In nucleotides, the CDR3 is TGCGCCAGCAGCCCTAGGGGAGACAATGAGCAGTTCTTC. Translated: CASSPRGDNEQFF.

V usage is TRBV9 and J usage is TRBJ2-5, with 9 nucleotides matching TRBD1. Unmatched junction bases numbered 5, after V lost 4 bases and J lost 7 bases. Germline CDR1 reads SGDLS; CDR2 reads YYNGEE. The CDR3 extends over 13 amino acids. This CDR3 reads CASSPGQGATQYF. DNA for the CDR3: TGTGCCAGCAGCCCGGGACAGGGCGCGACCCAGTACTTC. Based on the CDR3 plus reference TRBV9 and TRBJ2-5, the full variable domain is DSGVTQTPKHLITATGQRVTLRCSPRSGDLSVYWYQQSLDQGLQFLIQYYNGEERAKGNILERFSAQQFPDLHSELNLSSLELGDSALYFCASSPGQGATQYFGPGTRLLVL.

CDR3 coding DNA: TGCGCCAGCTCCGATCAGGGTAACAATCAGCCCCAGCATTTT. It specifies CASSDQGNNQPQHF. The V gene is TRBV4-1, the J gene TRBJ1-5; a possible D gene is TRBD1 (5 bases). The CDR3 loop spans 14 amino acids. V gave up 8 bases and J gave up 3 bases, with 14 bases separating them. Germline V gene lookup returns CDR1 MGHRA and CDR2 YSYEKL.

The rearrangement joins TRBV19 to TRBJ1-1; no definite D call. Trimming took 1 base from V and 5 from J, leaving 20 bases between them. Germline V gives CDR1 LNHDA, CDR2 SQIVND (reference sequence). The CDR3 has 17 residues. The DNA for the CDR3 is TGTGCCAGTAGTATAGGTCTATTTTCGCGGGGATGGACTGAAGCTTTCTTT. Its translation is CASSIGLFSRGWTEAFF.

The chain uses TRBV6-1 and TRBJ2-2; no clear D gene. V was cut by 4 bases and J by 5 bases, with 8 bases left in between. CDR3 length equals 13 residues. The V gene's germline CDR1 is MNHNS and CDR2 SASEGT. The chain's CDR3 is CASSVSGTGELFF. CDR3 coding DNA: TGTGCCAGCAGTGTCTCCGGGACCGGGGAGCTGTTTTTT.

The chain is built from TRBV29-1 and TRBJ2-7; no clear D gene. Germline lookup yields CDR1 SQVTM and CDR2 ANQGSEA. The CDR3 totals 12 residues. V was shortened by 3 bases and J by 6 bases, with 12 bases between the two germline ends. CDR3 region: CSVENFRREQYF. CDR3 sequence (DNA): TGCAGCGTTGAGAACTTCAGGCGCGAGCAGTACTTC.

V and J are TRBV6-6 and TRBJ2-2; no clear D gene. Trimming left V 6 bases short and J 5 bases short, with 4 bases between. CDR3 size: 11 residues. CDR1 is MNHNY and CDR2 is SVGAGI in the germline V gene (reference sequence). CDR3 protein: CASRDTGELFF. The CDR3 DNA reads TGTGCCAGCAGGGATACCGGGGAGCTGTTTTTT.

This clone was seen once. The gene calls are TRBV6-1 and TRBJ2-1; D possibly corresponds to TRBD1 (5 bases). CDR1 and CDR2 from the germline V gene are MNHNS and SASEGT. This CDR3 region has 15 residues. V was trimmed by 0 bases and J by 8 bases, leaving 14 bases between them. CDR3 in DNA: TGTGCCAGCAGTGAAGCGGGAAGGGGTCAGGATGAGCAGTTCTTC. This encodes CASSEAGRGQDEQFF.

The chain joins TRBV29-1 to TRBJ1-1; weak D call: TRBD1 (5 bases). Trimming removed 8 bases at V and 6 bases at J, with 19 bases between. In germline, CDR1 is SQVTM, CDR2 ANQGSEA. The CDR3 length is 13 residues. CDR3 in amino acids: CSHSTGPTAEAFF. The DNA for the CDR3 is TGCAGCCACTCAACGGGGCCGACCGCTGAAGCTTTCTTT.

This chain uses TRBV5-6 with TRBJ1-1; D gene uncertain. Trimming left V 4 bases short and J 1 base short, with 14 bases between. Germline V CDR1 and CDR2: SGHDT, YYEEEE. CDR3 length: 15 residues. The CDR3 protein is CASSLHGLPNTEAFF. CDR3 nucleotide sequence: TGTGCCAGCAGCCTCCACGGACTGCCGAACACTGAAGCTTTCTTT.

This rearrangement joins TRBV5-1 to TRBJ2-1; 8 bases are shared with TRBD2. CDR1 SGHRS and CDR2 YFSETQ come from the germline V gene. Trimming at V came to 0 bases and at J to 0 bases, leaving 8 bases not matched to a gene. There are 18 residues in the CDR3. CDR3 region: CASSLVPPTSGSYNEQFF. The CDR3 nucleotides are TGCGCCAGCAGCTTGGTTCCACCAACTAGCGGCTCCTACAATGAGCAGTTCTTC.

The chain couples TRBV6-1 to TRBJ2-5, with D hard to call. The CDR3 loop spans 14 amino acids. Per the germline V gene, CDR1 is MNHNS and CDR2 is SASEGT. V lost 1 base to trimming and J lost 5 bases, with 11 bases between them. Written as DNA, the CDR3 is TGTGCCAGCAGTGAAGTTATAGTCCGTGAGACCCAGTACTTC. It translates to CASSEVIVRETQYF.

The V and J genes are TRBV10-2 and TRBJ2-3, with 7 positions matching TRBD1. CDR1 is WSHSY and CDR2 is SAAADI in the germline V gene. The CDR3 consists of 14 residues. Germline trimming cut 6 bases from V and 1 base from J; bases unmatched to any gene: 4. The CDR3 DNA follows: TGCGCCAGCAGCGTGCAGGGGGGCACAGATACGCAGTATTTT. As protein: CASSVQGGTDTQYF.

The chain links TRBV4-2 to TRBJ2-2, with D possibly being TRBD2 (6 bases). CDR1 is LGHNA, CDR2 YNFKEQ, per germline. Trimming took 0 bases from V and 5 from J, leaving 13 bases between them. The length of the CDR3 is 16 residues. The CDR3 nucleotides read TGTGCCAGCAGCCAAGACGAAGGCGGGACGACCGGGGAGCTGTTTTTT. Its translation is CASSQDEGGTTGELFF.

This clone is a singleton in its sample. The chain recombines TRBV15 with TRBJ1-2; TRBD1 matches at 8 bases. The CDR3 sequence is 17 residues long. Germline CDR1 reads LNHNV; CDR2 reads YYDKDF (reference sequence). J was trimmed by 2 bases and V by 0 bases; bases with no gene match: 8. The CDR3 is CATSREPARDRNYGYTF. The CDR3, as DNA: TGTGCCACCAGCAGAGAGCCAGCCCGGGACAGGAACTATGGCTACACCTTC.

This clone was observed once. The chain has TRBV19 and TRBJ1-1, with a possible D match to TRBD1 (5 bases). The CDR3 contains 14 residues. The germline V and J ends were trimmed by 4 bases and 0 bases, with 9 bases remaining between them. The germline CDR1 and CDR2 sequences are LNHDA and SQIVND (reference sequence). The CDR3: CASSTQVMNTEAFF. The CDR3 DNA reads as TGTGCCAGTAGTACACAGGTTATGAACACTGAAGCTTTCTTT.

The V gene is TRBV14, the J gene TRBJ1-1; possibly TRBD1 for D (5 bases). Trimming left V 2 bases short and J 6 bases short, with 10 bases between. This CDR3 is built from 13 residues. CDR1 is SGHDN and CDR2 is FVKESK in the germline V gene. CDR3 protein: CASSQLQGAEAFF. The CDR3 coding sequence is TGTGCCAGCAGCCAACTCCAGGGAGCTGAAGCTTTCTTT.

This rearrangement joins TRBV7-9 to TRBJ1-1; TRBD1 matches at 7 bases. Germline loops: CDR1 SEHNR, CDR2 FQNEAQ (reference sequence). V trimming: 11 bases; J trimming: 4 bases; junction bases outside the gene matches: 4. The CDR3 sequence is 11 residues long. CDR3 sequence reads: CAQGGLTEAFF. Here the CDR3 DNA reads TGTGCCCAGGGGGGGCTCACTGAAGCTTTCTTT.

The sample holds one count of this clone. J is TRBJ1-6 and V is TRBV9; weak D call: TRBD1 (5 bases). Germline V CDR1 and CDR2: SGDLS, YYNGEE. V was shortened by 3 bases and J by 8 bases, with 12 bases between the two germline ends. The CDR3 sequence is 14 residues long. CDR3 sequence reads: CASSAGLRDSPLHF. The CDR3 nucleotides are TGTGCCAGCAGCGCGGGACTAAGGGATTCACCCCTCCACTTT.

This rearrangement joins TRBV28 to TRBJ2-3; D might be TRBD1 or TRBD2, each matching 6 bases. CDR1 MDHEN and CDR2 SYDVKM come from the germline V gene. V gave up 8 bases and J gave up 2 bases, with 14 bases separating them. The CDR3 totals 14 residues. The CDR3 is CASSEGGTTDTQYF. The DNA of the CDR3 is TGTGCCAGCTCTGAGGGGGGAACCACAGATACGCAGTATTTT.